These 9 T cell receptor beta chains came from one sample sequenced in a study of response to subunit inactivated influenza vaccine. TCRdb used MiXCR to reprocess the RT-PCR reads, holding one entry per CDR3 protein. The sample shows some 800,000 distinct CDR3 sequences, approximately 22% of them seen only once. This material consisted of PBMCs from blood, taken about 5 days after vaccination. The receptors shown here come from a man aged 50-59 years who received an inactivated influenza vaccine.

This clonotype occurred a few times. CDR3 residues: CASSLPRLAASTDTQYF. The CDR3 bases are TGTGCCAGCAGTTTACCGCGACTAGCAGCTAGCACAGATACGCAGTATTTT. The rearrangement uses TRBV28 and TRBJ2-3; 7 bases are shared with TRBD2. The CDR3 spans 17 residues. The germline gives CDR1 MDHEN, CDR2 SYDVKM. J lost 0 bases, V lost 2 bases, and 8 bases had no gene match.

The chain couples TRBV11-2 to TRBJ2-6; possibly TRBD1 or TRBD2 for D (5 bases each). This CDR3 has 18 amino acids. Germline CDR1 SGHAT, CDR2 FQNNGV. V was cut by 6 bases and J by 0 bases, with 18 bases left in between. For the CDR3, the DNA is TGTGCCAGCAGAAGATCCCGGGGCCGTAGCTCTGGGGCCAACGTCCTGACTTTC. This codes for CASRRSRGRSSGANVLTF.

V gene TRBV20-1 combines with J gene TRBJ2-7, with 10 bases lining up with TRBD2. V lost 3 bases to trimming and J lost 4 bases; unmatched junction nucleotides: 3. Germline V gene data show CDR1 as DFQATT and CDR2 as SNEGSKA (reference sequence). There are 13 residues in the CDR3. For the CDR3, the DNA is TGCAGTGCTAGCGCTAGCGGGAGTTACGAGCAGTACTTC. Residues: CSASASGSYEQYF.

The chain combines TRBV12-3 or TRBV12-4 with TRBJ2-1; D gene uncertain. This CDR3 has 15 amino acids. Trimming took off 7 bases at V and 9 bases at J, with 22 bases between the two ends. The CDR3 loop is CASTQNPLPSGEQFF. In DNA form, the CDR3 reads TGTGCCAGCACCCAGAATCCGCTACCCTCCGGTGAGCAGTTCTTC.

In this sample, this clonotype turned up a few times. DNA for the CDR3: TGTGCCAGCAGAAATGGACAGGGCACCTACAATGAGCAGTTCTTC. Translated: CASRNGQGTYNEQFF. The chain has TRBV2 and TRBJ2-1, with 8 bases aligning to TRBD1. Germline V lookup: CDR1 SNHLY, CDR2 FYNNEI. The CDR3 loop spans 15 amino acids. The ends lost 6 bases at V and 2 bases at J; junction bases unmatched: 6.

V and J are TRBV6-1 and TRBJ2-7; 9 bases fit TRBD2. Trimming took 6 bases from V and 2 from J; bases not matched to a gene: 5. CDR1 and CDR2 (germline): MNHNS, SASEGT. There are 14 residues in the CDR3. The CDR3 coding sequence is TGTGCCAGCAGATCAGTAGCGGGAGCCTACGAGCAGTACTTC. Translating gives CASRSVAGAYEQYF.

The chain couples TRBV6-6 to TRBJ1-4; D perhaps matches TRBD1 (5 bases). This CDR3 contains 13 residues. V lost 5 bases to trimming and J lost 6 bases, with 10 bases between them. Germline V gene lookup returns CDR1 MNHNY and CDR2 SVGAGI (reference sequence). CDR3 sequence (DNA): TGTGCCAGCAGTGGGGGGACGCATGAAAAACTGTTTTTT. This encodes CASSGGTHEKLFF.

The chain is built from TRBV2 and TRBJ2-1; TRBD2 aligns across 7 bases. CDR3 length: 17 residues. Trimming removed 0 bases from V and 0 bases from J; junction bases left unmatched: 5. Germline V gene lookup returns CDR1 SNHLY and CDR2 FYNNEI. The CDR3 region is CASSEALTSSSYNEQFF. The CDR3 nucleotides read TGTGCCAGCAGTGAAGCCTTGACTAGCAGCTCCTACAATGAGCAGTTCTTC.

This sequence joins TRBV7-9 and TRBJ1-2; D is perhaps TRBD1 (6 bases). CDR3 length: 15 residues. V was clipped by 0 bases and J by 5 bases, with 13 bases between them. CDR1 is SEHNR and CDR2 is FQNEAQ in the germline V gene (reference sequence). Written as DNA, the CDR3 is TGTGCCAGCAGCTTAGCTGGGGGGCCGGAATATGGCTACACCTTC. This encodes CASSLAGGPEYGYTF. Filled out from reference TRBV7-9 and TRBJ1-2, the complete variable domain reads DTGVSQNPRHKITKRGQNVTFRCDPISEHNRLYWYRQTLGQGPEFLTYFQNEAQLEKSRLLSDRFSAERPKGSFSTLEIQRTEQGDSAMYLCASSLAGGPEYGYTFGSGTRLTVV.